The clone carrying this T cell receptor (beta chain) appeared many times. Its antigen is unidentified. A much more abundant neighbour one base away suggests this may be a read error. CDR3 length: 13 residues. From germline, CDR1 is SEHNR and CDR2 FQNEAQ (reference sequence). V was trimmed by 5 bases and J by 1 base, leaving 8 bases between them. TCRdb re-called the reads through MiXCR, storing one row per CDR3 protein. The sample includes roughly 280,000 distinct CDR3 sequences, over 8% of them seen just once. This specimen belongs to a study of T cell repertoires in cytomegalovirus infection. Study-wide context: Both CMV infection and a matching HLA type were indicated by public TCR beta signatures.

General study findings and limits: Dominating the ex vivo response were HLA-C-restricted CMV-specific TCR beta clonotypes. There were carriers of CMV plus the relevant HLA, and cumulative public TCR beta family frequency identified them.

The source of this sequence is a human donor in good health (CMV status not recorded). Some clones in this sample may be carry-over from other donors' samples. Sequencing input: PBMCs. The gene calls are TRBV7-9 and TRBJ1-1, with a weak D call TRBD1 (5 bases). CDR3 sequence reads: CASSQDTNTEAFF. Written as DNA, the CDR3 is TGTGCCAGCAGCCAGGACACGAACACTGAAGCTTTCTTT.